This is a list of T cell receptor beta chains from one sample in a study of T cells in Graves' hyperthyroidism and ophthalmopathy. TCRdb re-called the multiplex PCR reads through MiXCR, storing one row per CDR3 protein. The sample carries about 510,000 distinct CDR3 sequences, roughly 15% recorded once. The sample comprised blood. The receptors were gathered from a woman in her forties with Graves' hyperthyroidism. Both conserved end residues are part of each CDR3. The D gene is left open where the match is weak.

v_call: TRBV9; d_call: NA; j_call: TRBJ2-1; cdr3_length: 14; cdr3_aa: CASSEGVGGNEQFF
v_call: TRBV28; d_call: NA; j_call: TRBJ2-2; cdr3_length: 14; cdr3_aa: CASKGLLNSGELFF
v_call: TRBV20-1; d_call: NA; j_call: TRBJ2-7; cdr3_length: 16; cdr3_aa: CSARIVDSTYRYEQYF
v_call: TRBV28; d_call: NA; j_call: TRBJ2-6; cdr3_length: 16; cdr3_aa: CASSSDSPSGANVLTF
v_call: TRBV20-1; d_call: TRBD2; j_call: TRBJ2-3; cdr3_length: 15; cdr3_aa: CSAREWSGRPDTQYF
v_call: TRBV20-1; d_call: TRBD2; j_call: TRBJ2-1; cdr3_length: 13; cdr3_aa: CSAPGLAANEQFF
v_call: TRBV12-5; d_call: TRBD1; j_call: TRBJ1-1; cdr3_length: 17; cdr3_aa: CASGLGQGGVKNTEAFF
v_call: TRBV7-9; d_call: TRBD1; j_call: TRBJ2-7; cdr3_length: 13; cdr3_aa: CASSTDRAHEQYF
v_call: TRBV11-2; d_call: TRBD2; j_call: TRBJ2-2; cdr3_length: 17; cdr3_aa: CASSPTASGRVTGELFF
v_call: TRBV6-1; d_call: NA; j_call: TRBJ2-3; cdr3_length: 14; cdr3_aa: CASLRQESTDTQYF
v_call: TRBV18; d_call: TRBD1; j_call: TRBJ1-2; cdr3_length: 13; cdr3_aa: CASSQGQDSGYTF
v_call: TRBV28; d_call: TRBD1; j_call: TRBJ1-5; cdr3_length: 17; cdr3_aa: CASSFGQGGVSNQPQHF
v_call: TRBV29-1; d_call: TRBD1; j_call: TRBJ1-2; cdr3_length: 15; cdr3_aa: CSVEGRAGGDYGYTF
v_call: TRBV18; d_call: TRBD1; j_call: TRBJ1-1; cdr3_length: 15; cdr3_aa: CASSPHRTGNTEAFF
v_call: TRBV29-1; d_call: TRBD1; j_call: TRBJ2-7; cdr3_length: 13; cdr3_aa: CSAKQGDYYEQYF
v_call: TRBV11-3; d_call: NA; j_call: TRBJ2-1; cdr3_length: 16; cdr3_aa: CASSLVSLGSRNEQFF
v_call: TRBV28; d_call: TRBD2; j_call: TRBJ2-7; cdr3_length: 15; cdr3_aa: CASSFGGGVPTKQYF
v_call: TRBV30; d_call: NA; j_call: TRBJ1-1; cdr3_length: 16; cdr3_aa: CAWSAKDRHLNTEAFF
v_call: TRBV12-3/TRBV12-4; d_call: NA; j_call: TRBJ1-2; cdr3_length: 11; cdr3_aa: CASSLAGLYTF
v_call: TRBV3-1; d_call: NA; j_call: TRBJ2-1; cdr3_length: 15; cdr3_aa: CASSQDLRSGNEQFF
v_call: TRBV27; d_call: NA; j_call: TRBJ2-5; cdr3_length: 15; cdr3_aa: CASSLSGAIQETQYF
v_call: TRBV20-1; d_call: TRBD1; j_call: TRBJ1-3; cdr3_length: 14; cdr3_aa: CSARGRQGRNTIYF
v_call: TRBV4-1; d_call: TRBD2; j_call: TRBJ2-7; cdr3_length: 16; cdr3_aa: CASSQSVAGGPYEQYF
v_call: TRBV10-3; d_call: NA; j_call: TRBJ2-7; cdr3_length: 12; cdr3_aa: CAISESEFEQYF
v_call: TRBV27; d_call: TRBD1; j_call: TRBJ2-7; cdr3_length: 16; cdr3_aa: CASKSEGGTGFYEQYF
v_call: TRBV28; d_call: NA; j_call: TRBJ1-1; cdr3_length: 13; cdr3_aa: CASSWTENTEAFF
v_call: TRBV30; d_call: NA; j_call: TRBJ2-5; cdr3_length: 14; cdr3_aa: CAWSTPAGEETQYF
v_call: TRBV7-8; d_call: NA; j_call: TRBJ1-3; cdr3_length: 15; cdr3_aa: CASSAGTASGNTIYF
v_call: TRBV6-1; d_call: NA; j_call: TRBJ2-7; cdr3_length: 13; cdr3_aa: CASSSMGNYEQYF
v_call: TRBV3-1; d_call: TRBD2; j_call: TRBJ2-3; cdr3_length: 18; cdr3_aa: CASSQRVSPLAGEDTQYF
v_call: TRBV5-6; d_call: NA; j_call: TRBJ2-5; cdr3_length: 17; cdr3_aa: CASSRDGGSSFQETQYF
v_call: TRBV24-1; d_call: NA; j_call: TRBJ1-1; cdr3_length: 15; cdr3_aa: CATSDLPSMNTEAFF
v_call: TRBV5-5; d_call: TRBD2; j_call: TRBJ2-2; cdr3_length: 15; cdr3_aa: CASSFSGRSTGELFF
v_call: TRBV2; d_call: NA; j_call: TRBJ2-1; cdr3_length: 15; cdr3_aa: CASSEAGVPSNEQFF
v_call: TRBV4-2; d_call: TRBD2; j_call: TRBJ2-1; cdr3_length: 15; cdr3_aa: CASSQDAGVTNEQFF
v_call: TRBV7-2; d_call: TRBD2; j_call: TRBJ2-7; cdr3_length: 15; cdr3_aa: CASSPGLAATYEQYF
v_call: TRBV5-4; d_call: TRBD2; j_call: TRBJ2-2; cdr3_length: 14; cdr3_aa: CASSKGLDGGELFF
v_call: TRBV7-6; d_call: TRBD2; j_call: TRBJ2-5; cdr3_length: 19; cdr3_aa: CASSLLRTSGRATGETQYF
v_call: TRBV18; d_call: TRBD2; j_call: TRBJ2-3; cdr3_length: 15; cdr3_aa: CASSPRLSGADTQYF
v_call: TRBV3-1; d_call: TRBD2; j_call: TRBJ2-5; cdr3_length: 17; cdr3_aa: CASSQDGTTYHQETQYF
v_call: TRBV27; d_call: NA; j_call: TRBJ2-7; cdr3_length: 15; cdr3_aa: CASSLSVGLSYEQYF
v_call: TRBV20-1; d_call: NA; j_call: TRBJ2-7; cdr3_length: 14; cdr3_aa: CSARSHRDSYEQYF
v_call: TRBV28; d_call: NA; j_call: TRBJ1-1; cdr3_length: 13; cdr3_aa: CASSPIRGTEAFF
v_call: TRBV20-1; d_call: NA; j_call: TRBJ1-2; cdr3_length: 14; cdr3_aa: CSASDGSTNYGYTF
v_call: TRBV9; d_call: NA; j_call: TRBJ1-2; cdr3_length: 15; cdr3_aa: CASSQGGKTNYGYTF
v_call: TRBV7-9; d_call: TRBD2; j_call: TRBJ2-1; cdr3_length: 13; cdr3_aa: CASCSRAGDEQFF
v_call: TRBV18; d_call: TRBD1; j_call: TRBJ2-7; cdr3_length: 18; cdr3_aa: CASSPGQGHYTSSYEQYF
v_call: TRBV29-1; d_call: NA; j_call: TRBJ1-1; cdr3_length: 13; cdr3_aa: CSVGTVMNTEAFF
v_call: TRBV6-1; d_call: TRBD1; j_call: TRBJ2-3; cdr3_length: 14; cdr3_aa: CASSSTGAPDTQYF
v_call: TRBV29-1; d_call: TRBD1; j_call: TRBJ2-5; cdr3_length: 13; cdr3_aa: CSMWDRVRETQYF
v_call: TRBV2; d_call: TRBD2; j_call: TRBJ2-5; cdr3_length: 15; cdr3_aa: CASRASGTRQETQYF